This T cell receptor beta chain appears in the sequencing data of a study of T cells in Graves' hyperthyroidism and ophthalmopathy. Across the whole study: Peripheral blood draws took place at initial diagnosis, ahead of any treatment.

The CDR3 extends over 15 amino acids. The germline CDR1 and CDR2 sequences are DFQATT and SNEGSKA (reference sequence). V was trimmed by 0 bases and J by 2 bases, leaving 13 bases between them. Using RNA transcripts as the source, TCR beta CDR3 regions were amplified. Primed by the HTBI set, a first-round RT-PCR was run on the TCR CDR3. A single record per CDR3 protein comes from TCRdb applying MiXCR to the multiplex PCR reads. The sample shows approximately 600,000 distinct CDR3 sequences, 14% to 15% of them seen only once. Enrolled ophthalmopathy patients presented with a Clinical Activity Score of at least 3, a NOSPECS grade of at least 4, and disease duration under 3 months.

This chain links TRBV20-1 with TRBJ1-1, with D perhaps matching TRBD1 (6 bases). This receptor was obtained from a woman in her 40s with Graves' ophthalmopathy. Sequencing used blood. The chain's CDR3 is CSARDPRTANTEAFF. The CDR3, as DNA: TGCAGTGCTAGAGATCCACGGACAGCCAACACTGAAGCTTTCTTT.